This entry lists 27 T cell receptor beta chains sequenced from one sample in a study of blood T cell repertoires in COVID-19 (dated by TCRdb to 2020 to 2022). Library prep was done by the immunoSEQ multiplex PCR assay. TCRdb retrieved this table from immuneACCESS and kept in-frame rearrangements only. Not all clones are present; in checked studies, unresolved V genes account for under half, and no reason is known for the remainder. This sample is represented by approximately 190,000 clones; roughly nine tenths of them were singletons. The ten largest clones take up approximately 23% of the sample. The sample consisted of PBMCs or T cells enriched from blood (not recorded which). The receptors originated from a woman in her forties in a cohort exposed to, infected with or recovered from COVID-19 (not recorded which).

V is TRBV7-9 and J is TRBJ2-7, with D tentatively TRBD2 (5 bases). The V end was cut by 6 bases, the J end by 3 bases, with 12 bases between. CDR1 and CDR2 (germline): SEHNR, FQNEAQ (reference sequence). The CDR3 is 13 residues long. The CDR3 reads CASREAENYEQYF. The CDR3 nucleotides are TGTGCCAGCAGAGAAGCGGAAAACTACGAGCAGTACTTC.

This clone was observed a few times. CDR3 sequence reads: CASRETGSYEQYF. DNA for the CDR3: TGTGCCAGCAGAGAGACCGGGAGCTACGAGCAGTACTTC. The chain couples TRBV6-5 to TRBJ2-7; D possibly corresponds to TRBD2 (6 bases). Between the trimmed V and J ends, which lost 6 bases and 3 bases, there was a span of 12 bases. The CDR3 extends over 13 amino acids. Germline V gene lookup returns CDR1 MNHEY and CDR2 SVGAGI.

The V gene is TRBV19, the J gene TRBJ1-1; D uncertain. Germline CDR1 and CDR2: LNHDA and SQIVND (reference sequence). The V and J ends lost 6 bases and 5 bases respectively, with 16 bases between them. The CDR3 is made up of 14 amino acids. The CDR3 bases are TGTGCCAGTAGCCGATGGAGAGGTTCGACTGAAGCTTTCTTT. It encodes CASSRWRGSTEAFF.

The chain uses TRBV7-9 and TRBJ2-7; 9 bases agree with TRBD2. Germline CDR1 SEHNR, CDR2 FQNEAQ (reference sequence). CDR3 length: 17 amino acids. The V segment lost 2 bases and the J segment 0 bases; nucleotides outside the gene matches: 8. The DNA for the CDR3 is TGTGCCAGCAGCTTATATAGCGGGGGACCACTCTCCTACGAGCAGTACTTC. Protein: CASSLYSGGPLSYEQYF.

Details on this clone: This sample includes further DNA sequences coding for the same CDR3. The chain recombines TRBV5-6 with TRBJ1-6; 10 bases are a match to TRBD1. Per the germline V gene, CDR1 is SGHDT and CDR2 is YYEEEE. Losses at the gene ends were 0 bases for V and 7 bases for J; bases not matched to a gene: 1. CDR3 length: 15 amino acids. The CDR3 loop is CASSLGTGGNSPLHF. The CDR3 DNA sequence: TGTGCCAGCAGCTTGGGGACAGGGGGAAATTCACCCCTCCACTTT.

The rearrangement links TRBV7-9 to TRBJ1-3, with D maybe TRBD1 (5 bases). This CDR3 region has 15 residues. Trimming removed 1 base from V and 1 base from J, with 8 bases in between. Germline assignment: CDR1 SEHNR and CDR2 FQNEAQ (reference sequence). CDR3: CASSLVEGSGNTIYF. As DNA, the CDR3 is TGTGCCAGCAGCTTAGTGGAGGGGTCTGGAAACACCATATATTTT.

The chain employs TRBV5-1 and TRBJ2-1; 10 bases fit TRBD2. The CDR3 extends over 15 amino acids. Germline CDR1 and CDR2: SGHRS and YFSETQ. V trimming: 5 bases; J trimming: 6 bases; junction bases outside the gene matches: 8. CDR3 amino acids: CASRAGLAESNEQFF. CDR3 nucleotides: TGCGCCAGCAGAGCTGGACTAGCGGAGAGCAATGAGCAGTTCTTC.

The chain employs TRBV10-3 and TRBJ2-7; TRBD2 aligns across 7 bases. The CDR3 extends over 16 amino acids. Germline V gene lookup returns CDR1 ENHRY and CDR2 SYGVKD. The V segment lost 0 bases and the J segment 2 bases; nucleotides outside the gene matches: 7. The DNA of the CDR3 is TGTGCCATCAGTGAGTCTGGTAGCGGGCCGACCTACGAGCAGTACTTC. It is translated as CAISESGSGPTYEQYF.

The chain carries TRBV6-5 and TRBJ2-7, with D possibly being TRBD2 (5 bases). The CDR3 runs 14 residues. The germline V gene has CDR1 MNHEY and CDR2 SVGAGI. Trimming left V 6 bases short and J 3 bases short, with 15 bases between. The CDR3 loop is CASSLSVTVYEQYF. As DNA, the CDR3 is TGTGCCAGCAGCCTTAGCGTTACGGTCTACGAGCAGTACTTC.

V and J are TRBV10-2 and TRBJ2-1, with D perhaps TRBD2 (5 bases). The V end was cut by 5 bases, the J end by 8 bases, with 13 bases between. The length of the CDR3 is 13 residues. Germline assignment: CDR1 WSHSY and CDR2 SAAADI. CDR3 in amino acids: CASSSPPEDEQFF. The DNA for the CDR3 is TGCGCCAGCAGTAGTCCTCCGGAGGATGAGCAGTTCTTC.

J is TRBJ1-2 and V is TRBV5-4, with 7 nucleotides matching TRBD1. V lost 4 bases, J lost 6 bases, and 24 bases stayed unmatched. This CDR3 contains 19 residues. Per germline, CDR1 SGHNT and CDR2 YYREEE (reference sequence). CDR3 in amino acids: CASSPIPGTDRARSDGYTF. The CDR3, as DNA: TGTGCCAGCAGCCCAATCCCCGGGACAGACCGGGCACGGTCAGATGGCTACACCTTC.

The chain is built from TRBV7-9 and TRBJ2-1; 9 bases fit TRBD2. The length of the CDR3 is 15 residues. In germline, CDR1 is SEHNR, CDR2 FQNEAQ (reference sequence). V was pared by 2 bases and J by 5 bases, with 4 bases of the junction left unmatched. The CDR3 sequence is CASSLSQREDNEQFF. The CDR3 DNA reads TGTGCCAGCAGCTTATCCCAGCGGGAGGACAATGAGCAGTTCTTC.

This clone was recorded once. This chain joins TRBV27 and TRBJ1-2, with D tentatively TRBD1 (6 bases). V lost 3 bases, J lost 7 bases, and 12 bases lay in between. Germline loops: CDR1 MNHEY, CDR2 SMNVEV (reference sequence). The CDR3 length is 13 residues. The CDR3 spells CASSLVAGAGYTF. Written as DNA, the CDR3 is TGTGCCAGCAGTTTGGTGGCAGGGGCTGGCTACACCTTC.

This clone was counted between two and nine times. V gene TRBV27 combines with J gene TRBJ1-1, with D perhaps TRBD1 (5 bases). CDR1 is MNHEY, CDR2 SMNVEV, per germline (reference sequence). V was clipped by 6 bases and J by 7 bases, with 12 bases between them. The CDR3 totals 12 residues. CDR3 loop: CASRGGPDEAFF. For the CDR3, the DNA is TGTGCCAGCAGGGGGGGACCCGATGAAGCTTTCTTT.

The chain has TRBV12-3 or TRBV12-4 and TRBJ1-2; D perhaps matches TRBD1 (5 bases). Trimming cost V 4 bases and J 2 bases, with 5 bases left between them. The CDR3 has 12 amino acids. In nucleotides, the CDR3 is TGTGCCAGCAGTTCAGGGAACTATGGCTACACCTTC. It codes for CASSSGNYGYTF.

The chain uses TRBV3-1 (or the pseudogene TRBV3-2) and TRBJ2-4; D remains ambiguous. This CDR3 has 13 residues. The V gene's germline CDR1 is LGHDT and CDR2 YNNKEL (reference sequence). Trimming left V 6 bases short and J 5 bases short, with 11 bases between. The CDR3: CASSPNRENIQYF. The CDR3 nucleotides are TGTGCCAGCAGTCCAAACAGAGAAAACATTCAGTACTTC.

The chain uses TRBV4-1 and TRBJ2-5; TRBD2 might be the D (6 bases). The CDR3 is made up of 14 amino acids. In germline, CDR1 is MGHRA, CDR2 YSYEKL. V was shortened by 4 bases and J by 4 bases, with 13 bases between the two germline ends. Here the CDR3 reads CASSPLRERETQYF. Here the CDR3 DNA reads TGCGCCAGCAGCCCGCTGCGGGAACGAGAGACCCAGTACTTC.

This chain connects TRBV5-6 to TRBJ2-2, with D uncertain. Germline loops: CDR1 SGHDT, CDR2 YYEEEE. The CDR3 is made up of 14 amino acids. Trimming cost V 2 bases and J 2 bases, with 7 bases left between them. CDR3 loop: CASSFWANTGELFF. The CDR3 DNA reads TGTGCCAGCAGCTTCTGGGCAAACACCGGGGAGCTGTTTTTT.

The chain links TRBV3-1 (or the pseudogene TRBV3-2) to TRBJ2-5; D not certain. V lost 1 base, J lost 2 bases, and 11 bases lay in between. The CDR3 totals 15 residues. Germline V CDR1 and CDR2: LGHDT, YNNKEL (reference sequence). This chain's CDR3 is CASSQAQFYQETQYF. DNA for the CDR3: TGTGCCAGCAGCCAAGCGCAATTCTATCAAGAGACCCAGTACTTC.

The chain joins TRBV7-9 to TRBJ2-4; D unresolved. Germline loops: CDR1 SEHNR, CDR2 FQNEAQ (reference sequence). The CDR3 is 13 residues long. The V end was cut by 1 base, the J end by 8 bases, with 9 bases between. CDR3 in amino acids: CASSLEPADIQYF. The CDR3, as DNA: TGTGCCAGCAGCTTAGAACCCGCGGACATTCAGTACTTC.

A single count supports this clone. DNA of the CDR3: TGTGCCAGCAGCCCCGTGGAGGGGGCGAAGCAGTACTTC. Translating gives CASSPVEGAKQYF. The chain combines TRBV27 with TRBJ2-7, with TRBD1 as a possible D gene (7 bases). Germline assignment: CDR1 MNHEY and CDR2 SMNVEV (reference sequence). Trimming removed 6 bases from V and 8 bases from J, with 17 bases in between. The CDR3 is made up of 13 amino acids.

This chain links TRBV6-1 with TRBJ1-5; 7 bases line up with TRBD1. The V segment lost 1 base and the J segment 5 bases; nucleotides outside the gene matches: 5. Germline V gene lookup returns CDR1 MNHNS and CDR2 SASEGT. This CDR3 region has 15 residues. The CDR3 reads CASSEGQGVDQPQHF. The CDR3 bases are TGTGCCAGCAGTGAAGGTCAGGGGGTGGATCAGCCCCAGCATTTT.

V is TRBV28 and J is TRBJ2-1, with TRBD1 matching 9 bases. V shed 6 bases, J shed 2 bases, and the junction held 5 bases outside the gene matches. Germline-derived CDR1 and CDR2 are MDHEN and SYDVKM. The CDR3 has 15 amino acids. The CDR3, as DNA: TGTGCCAGCAGGACCCGACAGGGGGCCTACAATGAGCAGTTCTTC. It is translated as CASRTRQGAYNEQFF. Using reference TRBV28 and TRBJ2-1 for the parts outside the CDR3, the full variable domain is DVKVTQSSRYLVKRTGEKVFLECVQDMDHENMFWYRQDPGLGLRLIYFSYDVKMKEKGDIPEGYSVSREKKERFSLILESASTNQTSMYLCASRTRQGAYNEQFFGPGTRLTVL.

J is TRBJ2-7 and V is TRBV4-3; D gene unclear. V dropped 1 base and J dropped 5 bases, with 9 bases sitting between them. The CDR3 loop spans 13 amino acids. CDR1 LGHNA and CDR2 YSLEER come from the germline V gene. This CDR3 reads CASSQGPINEQYF. The CDR3 DNA follows: TGCGCCAGCAGCCAAGGGCCAATAAACGAGCAGTACTTC.

The chain combines TRBV7-9 with TRBJ2-1; 8 bases agree with TRBD1. CDR1 and CDR2 from the germline V gene are SEHNR and FQNEAQ (reference sequence). The CDR3 totals 14 residues. V lost 3 bases, J lost 7 bases, and 5 bases stayed unmatched. The CDR3 reads CASSLGTGRNEQFF. The CDR3 nucleotides are TGTGCCAGCAGCTTGGGGACAGGTAGGAATGAGCAGTTCTTC.

The rearrangement uses TRBV4-2 and TRBJ1-2; the D gene is possibly TRBD1 (6 bases). Germline V gives CDR1 LGHNA, CDR2 YNFKEQ. The CDR3 consists of 15 residues. V lost 3 bases and J lost 6, with 17 bases in between. The CDR3 spells CASSHHDRLPDGYTF. The CDR3 DNA sequence: TGTGCCAGCAGCCACCACGACAGGCTCCCGGATGGCTACACCTTC.

This rearrangement joins TRBV30 to TRBJ2-7, with a weak D call TRBD1 (6 bases). Trimming pared 4 bases from V and 0 bases from J, leaving 10 bases between. Germline assignment: CDR1 GTSNPN and CDR2 SVGIG (reference sequence). The CDR3 loop spans 13 amino acids. In nucleotides, the CDR3 is TGTGCCTGGATGGGGACATCCTCCTACGAGCAGTACTTC. It is translated as CAWMGTSSYEQYF.